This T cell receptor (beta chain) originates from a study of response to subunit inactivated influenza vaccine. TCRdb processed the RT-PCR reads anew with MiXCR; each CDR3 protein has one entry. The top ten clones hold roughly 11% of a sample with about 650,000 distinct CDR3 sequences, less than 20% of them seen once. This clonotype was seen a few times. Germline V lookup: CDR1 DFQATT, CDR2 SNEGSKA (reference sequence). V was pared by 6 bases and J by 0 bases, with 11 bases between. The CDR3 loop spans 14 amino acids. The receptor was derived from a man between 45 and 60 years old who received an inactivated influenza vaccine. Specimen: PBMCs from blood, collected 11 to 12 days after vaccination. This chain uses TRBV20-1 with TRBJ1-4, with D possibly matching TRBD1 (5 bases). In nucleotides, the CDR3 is TGCAGTGCGGCAGGGTACTCAACTAATGAAAAACTGTTTTTT. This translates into CSAAGYSTNEKLFF.